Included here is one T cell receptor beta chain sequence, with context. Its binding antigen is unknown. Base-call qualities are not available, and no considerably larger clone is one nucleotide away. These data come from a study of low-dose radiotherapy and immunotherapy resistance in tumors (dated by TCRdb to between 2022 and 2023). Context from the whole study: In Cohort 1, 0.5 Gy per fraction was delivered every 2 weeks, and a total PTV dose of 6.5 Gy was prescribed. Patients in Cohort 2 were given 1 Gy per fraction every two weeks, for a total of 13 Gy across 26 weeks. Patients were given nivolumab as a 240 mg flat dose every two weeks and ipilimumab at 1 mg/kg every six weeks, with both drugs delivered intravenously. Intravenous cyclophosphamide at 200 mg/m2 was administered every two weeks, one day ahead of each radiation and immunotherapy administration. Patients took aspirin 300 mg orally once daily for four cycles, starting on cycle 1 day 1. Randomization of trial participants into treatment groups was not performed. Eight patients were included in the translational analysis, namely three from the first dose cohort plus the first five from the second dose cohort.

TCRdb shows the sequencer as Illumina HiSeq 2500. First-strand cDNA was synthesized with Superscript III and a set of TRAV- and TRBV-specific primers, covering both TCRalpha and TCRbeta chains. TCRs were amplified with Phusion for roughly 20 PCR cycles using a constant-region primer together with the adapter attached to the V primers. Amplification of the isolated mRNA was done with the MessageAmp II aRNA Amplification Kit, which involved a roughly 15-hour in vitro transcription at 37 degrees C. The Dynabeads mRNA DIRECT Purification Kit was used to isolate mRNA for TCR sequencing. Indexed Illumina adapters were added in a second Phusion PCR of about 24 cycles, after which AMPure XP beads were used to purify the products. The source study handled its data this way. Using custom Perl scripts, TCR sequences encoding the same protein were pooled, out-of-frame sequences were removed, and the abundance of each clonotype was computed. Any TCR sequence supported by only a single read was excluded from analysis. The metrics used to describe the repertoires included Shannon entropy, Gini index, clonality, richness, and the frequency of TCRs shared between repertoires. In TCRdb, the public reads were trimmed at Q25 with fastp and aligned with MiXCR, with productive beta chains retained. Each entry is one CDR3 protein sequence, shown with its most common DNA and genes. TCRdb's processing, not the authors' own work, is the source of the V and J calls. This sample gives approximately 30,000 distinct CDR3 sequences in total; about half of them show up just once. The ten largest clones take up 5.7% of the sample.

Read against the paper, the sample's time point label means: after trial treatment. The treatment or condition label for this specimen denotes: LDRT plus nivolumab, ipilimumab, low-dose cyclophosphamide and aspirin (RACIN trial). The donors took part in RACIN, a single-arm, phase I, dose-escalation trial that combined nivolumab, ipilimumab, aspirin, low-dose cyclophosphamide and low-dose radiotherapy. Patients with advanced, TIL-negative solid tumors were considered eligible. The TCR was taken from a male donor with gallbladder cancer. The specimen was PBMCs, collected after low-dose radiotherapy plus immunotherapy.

The nucleotide sequence is given as TGTGCCAGCAGCTTACCGCAGCTAGCGATTAGTACCGGGGAGCTGTTTTTT. The resulting protein is CASSLPQLAISTGELFF. The chain uses TRBV7-9 and TRBJ2-2, with a weak D call of TRBD2 (6 bases match). Measured from the cysteine to the phenylalanine, the CDR3 is 17 residues long. Of the read, only the CDR3 DNA is kept; its 51 bases are in frame from base 1. CDR1 is given as SEHNR and CDR2 as FQNEAQ, both from the germline V gene (reference sequence). V lost 2 bases and J lost 5 bases; the stretch between them is 18 bases long.